This T cell receptor (beta chain) was found in a study of blood T cell repertoires in COVID-19. Profiled with immunoSEQ multiplex PCR; TCRdb holds only in-frame clones, not every one. Here the sample spans about 160,000 clones, around 81% being singletons. CDR3 size: 16 residues. V was clipped by 9 bases and J by 5 bases; unmatched bases: 8. CDR1 is LNHDA and CDR2 is SQIVND in the germline V gene (reference sequence). This receptor was obtained from a man in his 60s with active or convalescent COVID-19. The J gene is TRBJ2-1, the V gene TRBV19; TRBD2 aligns across 15 bases. The sample taken for sequencing was peripheral blood. The CDR3 DNA sequence: TGTGCCAGCCAGGGGACTAGCGGGAGGAGAAACAATGAGCAGTTCTTC. Its protein product is CASQGTSGRRNNEQFF.